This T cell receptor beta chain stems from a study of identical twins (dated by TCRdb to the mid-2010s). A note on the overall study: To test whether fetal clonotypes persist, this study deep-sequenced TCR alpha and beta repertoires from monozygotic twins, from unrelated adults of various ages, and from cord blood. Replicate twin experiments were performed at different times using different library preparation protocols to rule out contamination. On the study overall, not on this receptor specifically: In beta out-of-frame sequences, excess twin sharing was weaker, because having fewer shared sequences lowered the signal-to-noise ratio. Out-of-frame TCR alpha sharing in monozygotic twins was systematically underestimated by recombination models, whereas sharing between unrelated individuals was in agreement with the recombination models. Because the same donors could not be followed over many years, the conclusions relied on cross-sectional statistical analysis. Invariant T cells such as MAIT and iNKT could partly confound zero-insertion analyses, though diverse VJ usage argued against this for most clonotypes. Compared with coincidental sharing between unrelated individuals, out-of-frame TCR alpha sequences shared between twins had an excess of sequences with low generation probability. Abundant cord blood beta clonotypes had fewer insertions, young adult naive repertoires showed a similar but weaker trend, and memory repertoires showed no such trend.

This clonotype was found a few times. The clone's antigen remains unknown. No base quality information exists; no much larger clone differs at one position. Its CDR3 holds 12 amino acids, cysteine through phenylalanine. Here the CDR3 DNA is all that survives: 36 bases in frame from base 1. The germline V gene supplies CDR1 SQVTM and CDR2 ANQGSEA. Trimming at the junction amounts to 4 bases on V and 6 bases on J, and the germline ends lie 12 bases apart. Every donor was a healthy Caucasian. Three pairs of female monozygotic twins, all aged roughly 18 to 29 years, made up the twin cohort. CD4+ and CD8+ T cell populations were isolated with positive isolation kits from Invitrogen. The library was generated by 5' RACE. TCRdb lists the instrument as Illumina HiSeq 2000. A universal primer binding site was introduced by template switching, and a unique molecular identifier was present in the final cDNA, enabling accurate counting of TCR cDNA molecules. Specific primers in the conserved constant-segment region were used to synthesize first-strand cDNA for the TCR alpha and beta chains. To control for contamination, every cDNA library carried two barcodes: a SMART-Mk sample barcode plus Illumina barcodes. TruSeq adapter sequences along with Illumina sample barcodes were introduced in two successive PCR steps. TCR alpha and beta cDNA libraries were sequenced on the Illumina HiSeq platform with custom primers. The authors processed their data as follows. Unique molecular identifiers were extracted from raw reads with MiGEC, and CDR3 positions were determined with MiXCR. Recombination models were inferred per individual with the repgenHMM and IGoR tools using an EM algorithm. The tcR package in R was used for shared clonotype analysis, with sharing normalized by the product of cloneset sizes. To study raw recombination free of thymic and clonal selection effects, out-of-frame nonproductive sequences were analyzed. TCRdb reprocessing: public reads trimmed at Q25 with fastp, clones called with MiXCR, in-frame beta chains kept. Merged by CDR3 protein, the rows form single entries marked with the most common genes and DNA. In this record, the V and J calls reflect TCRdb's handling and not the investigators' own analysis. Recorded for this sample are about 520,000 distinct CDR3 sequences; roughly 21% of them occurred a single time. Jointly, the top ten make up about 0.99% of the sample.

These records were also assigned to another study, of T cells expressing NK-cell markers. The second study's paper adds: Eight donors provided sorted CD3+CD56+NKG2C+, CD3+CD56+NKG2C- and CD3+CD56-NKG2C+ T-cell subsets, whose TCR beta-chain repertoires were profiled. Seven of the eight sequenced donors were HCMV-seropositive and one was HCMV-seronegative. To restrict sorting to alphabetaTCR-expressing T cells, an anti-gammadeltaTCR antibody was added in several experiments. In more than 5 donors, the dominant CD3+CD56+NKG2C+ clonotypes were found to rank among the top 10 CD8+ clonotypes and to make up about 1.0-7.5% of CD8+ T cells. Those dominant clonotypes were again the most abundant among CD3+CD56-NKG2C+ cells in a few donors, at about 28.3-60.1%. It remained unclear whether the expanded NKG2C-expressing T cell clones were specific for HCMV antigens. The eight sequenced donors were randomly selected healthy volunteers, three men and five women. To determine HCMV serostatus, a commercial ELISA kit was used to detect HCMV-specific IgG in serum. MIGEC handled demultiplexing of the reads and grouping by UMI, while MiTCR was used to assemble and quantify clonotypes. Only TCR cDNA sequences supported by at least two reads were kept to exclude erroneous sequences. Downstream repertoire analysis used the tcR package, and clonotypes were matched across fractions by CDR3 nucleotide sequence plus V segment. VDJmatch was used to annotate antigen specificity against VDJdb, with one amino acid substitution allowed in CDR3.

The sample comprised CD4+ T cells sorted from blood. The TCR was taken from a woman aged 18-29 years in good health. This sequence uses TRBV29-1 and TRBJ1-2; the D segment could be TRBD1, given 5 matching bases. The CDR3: CSVGSPGNGYTF. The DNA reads TGCAGCGTTGGAAGTCCAGGGAATGGCTACACCTTC.